What follows are 28 T cell receptor beta chains derived from one specimen sequenced in a study of blood T cell repertoires in COVID-19. TCRdb's table, derived via immunoSEQ multiplex PCR, lists solely in-frame clones and lacks some. The data show around 120,000 clones, with around 79% seen just once and approximately 2.4% held by the top ten. The sequencing sample was made of peripheral blood. The receptors derive from a man between 65 and 79 years old with acute or convalescent COVID-19.

The genes are TRBV4-2 and TRBJ1-2, with 8 nucleotides matching TRBD1. The CDR3 sequence is 14 residues long. V lost 2 bases, J lost 8 bases, and 7 bases stayed unmatched. Germline V gives CDR1 LGHNA, CDR2 YNFKEQ. CDR3 DNA: TGTGCCAGCAGCCAAACGGACAGGGCAGGAGGCTACACCTTC. Amino acids: CASSQTDRAGGYTF.

The chain carries TRBV11-3 and TRBJ2-5; tentative D call: TRBD1 (6 bases). The CDR3 runs 15 residues. In germline, CDR1 is SGHNT, CDR2 YENEEA. Trimming shortened V by 0 bases and J by 3 bases, and 11 bases separated the two germline ends. The CDR3, as DNA: TGTGCCAGCAGCTTAGATCTGACAGGTGAAGAGACCCAGTACTTC. Translation gives CASSLDLTGEETQYF.

The chain carries TRBV27 and TRBJ2-2; 7 bases line up with TRBD2. This CDR3 has 15 residues. With V trimmed by 5 bases and J by 2 bases, 5 bases remained unmatched. Germline V gene lookup returns CDR1 MNHEY and CDR2 SMNVEV (reference sequence). This CDR3 is CASSRLAVNTGELFF. The CDR3 DNA reads TGTGCCAGCAGTCGCCTAGCGGTCAACACCGGGGAGCTGTTTTTT.

The DNA for the CDR3 is TGTGCCAGCAGCCACAGGGGAGGGACCCAGTACTTC. This gives the protein CASSHRGGTQYF. This chain uses TRBV7-2 with TRBJ2-5; D is perhaps TRBD1 (7 bases). V gave up 5 bases and J gave up 7 bases, with 11 bases separating them. CDR1 is SGHTA and CDR2 is FQGNSA in the germline V gene. The CDR3 contains 12 residues.

V and J are TRBV11-2 and TRBJ1-1, with D possibly TRBD1 on 5 matching bases. Germline CDR1 is SGHAT and CDR2 is FQNNGV. The CDR3 extends over 13 amino acids. V lost 7 bases and J 4 bases, leaving 13 bases between the germline ends. Here the CDR3 reads CASIPRGGTEAFF. The CDR3 region has the DNA TGTGCCAGCATTCCTCGGGGGGGCACTGAAGCTTTCTTT. The entire variable domain, with the rest obtained from reference TRBV11-2 and TRBJ1-1, is as follows: EAGVAQSPRYKIIEKRQSVAFWCNPISGHATLYWYQQILGQGPKLLIQFQNNGVVDDSQLPKDRFSAERLKGVDSTLKIQPAKLEDSAVYLCASIPRGGTEAFFGQGTRLTVV.

The rearrangement links TRBV12-3 or TRBV12-4 to TRBJ2-7, with 7 positions matching TRBD1. The CDR3 consists of 13 residues. J lost 0 bases, V lost 8 bases, and 4 bases had no gene match. The CDR3 nucleotides read TGTGCCAGCGCCCGGGACAGCTCCTACGAGCAGTACTTC. Encoded protein: CASARDSSYEQYF.

V gene TRBV7-3 combines with J gene TRBJ2-5, with D tentatively TRBD1 (5 bases). Looked up from germline, CDR1 is SGHTA and CDR2 is FQGTGA. The CDR3 contains 15 residues. V shed 3 bases and J shed 5 bases, with 16 bases lying between them. The CDR3 reads CASSFTGGHPETQYF. CDR3 nucleotides: TGTGCCAGCAGCTTCACAGGTGGACATCCTGAGACCCAGTACTTC.

There are a few counts of this clone. The V and J genes are TRBV7-6 and TRBJ2-5; TRBD2 might be the D (5 bases). This CDR3 is built from 16 residues. CDR1 and CDR2 from the germline V gene are SGHVS and FNYEAQ. Trimming shortened V by 2 bases and J by 4 bases, and 17 bases separated the two germline ends. CDR3 in amino acids: CASSLKGGWGRETQYF. In DNA form, the CDR3 reads TGTGCCAGCAGCTTAAAGGGCGGGTGGGGTCGAGAGACCCAGTACTTC.

The rearrangement joins TRBV5-1 to TRBJ2-7; possibly TRBD2 for D (5 bases). Germline assignment: CDR1 SGHRS and CDR2 YFSETQ. This CDR3 contains 13 residues. Trimming shortened V by 3 bases and J by 7 bases, and 14 bases separated the two germline ends. For the CDR3, the DNA is TGCGCCAGCAGCTGGGCTAGCCGTATAGAGCAGTACTTC. Amino acids: CASSWASRIEQYF.

The V call is TRBV7-2, the J call TRBJ2-5, with TRBD2 matching 7 bases. Germline CDR1 reads SGHTA; CDR2 reads FQGNSA. The CDR3 is made up of 14 amino acids. Trimming at V came to 5 bases and at J to 1 base, leaving 4 bases not matched to a gene. In DNA form, the CDR3 reads TGTGCCAGCAGCCTTACTAGCGCCCAAGAGACCCAGTACTTC. The encoded protein is CASSLTSAQETQYF.

The chain recombines TRBV6-5 with TRBJ2-7, with D maybe TRBD1 (7 bases). Trimming shortened V by 6 bases and J by 7 bases, and 19 bases separated the two germline ends. Germline V gene sequence: CDR1 MNHEY, CDR2 SVGAGI. This CDR3 has 14 amino acids. The chain's CDR3 is CASSRKEGAEEQYF. In nucleotides, the CDR3 is TGTGCCAGCAGCCGGAAGGAGGGGGCGGAAGAGCAGTACTTC.

The chain employs TRBV7-2 and TRBJ2-7; a weak D match, TRBD1 (5 bases). Trimming took 2 bases from V and 2 from J, leaving 13 bases between them. Germline V CDR1 and CDR2: SGHTA, FQGNSA. The CDR3 contains 15 residues. The CDR3 region has the DNA TGTGCCAGCAGCTTAACAGGCAACAGAGCCTACGAGCAGTACTTC. It specifies CASSLTGNRAYEQYF.

V usage is TRBV19 and J usage is TRBJ2-7, with 8 bases lining up with TRBD1. Germline V gene lookup returns CDR1 LNHDA and CDR2 SQIVND (reference sequence). This CDR3 contains 15 residues. Trimming took 4 bases from V and 2 from J; bases not matched to a gene: 7. The DNA for the CDR3 is TGTGCCAGTAGTAAGGTGGACAGGGAAGCCTACGAGCAGTACTTC. Its translation: CASSKVDREAYEQYF. Together with reference TRBV19 and TRBJ2-7, the CDR3 gives the full variable domain: DGGITQSPKYLFRKEGQNVTLSCEQNLNHDAMYWYRQDPGQGLRLIYYSQIVNDFQKGDIAEGYSVSREKKESFPLTVTSAQKNPTAFYLCASSKVDREAYEQYFGPGTRLTVT.

V is TRBV4-3 and J is TRBJ1-4; tentatively, D is TRBD1 (5 bases). V lost 1 base, J lost 8 bases, and 20 bases lay in between. The CDR3 covers 17 residues. Germline V CDR1 and CDR2: LGHNA, YSLEER. CDR3 sequence: CASSQGPSRTRGEKLFF. The CDR3 DNA is TGCGCCAGCAGCCAAGGTCCTTCTAGGACCCGGGGGGAAAAACTGTTTTTT.

The V and J genes are TRBV30 and TRBJ1-2; 7 bases are a match to TRBD1. After removal of 0 bases from V and 7 bases from J, the junction contained 11 bases not matched to a gene. The CDR3 sequence is 15 residues long. Germline V gene lookup returns CDR1 GTSNPN and CDR2 SVGIG (reference sequence). CDR3: CAWSVPRQGGGGYTF. CDR3 bases: TGTGCCTGGAGTGTACCCCGACAGGGAGGAGGTGGCTACACCTTC.

The rearrangement links TRBV12-3 or TRBV12-4 to TRBJ1-2; 7 bases are a match to TRBD1. V shed 5 bases and J 8 bases; nucleotides not matched to a gene: 5. CDR3 size: 12 residues. The CDR3 protein is CASSKQGRGYTF. The CDR3, as DNA: TGTGCCAGCAGTAAACAGGGGCGAGGCTACACCTTC.

The genes are TRBV30 and TRBJ2-4; D is possibly TRBD2 (5 bases). Germline assignment: CDR1 GTSNPN and CDR2 SVGIG (reference sequence). The CDR3 runs to 14 residues. V was clipped by 0 bases and J by 1 base, with 7 bases between them. The DNA for the CDR3 is TGTGCCTGGAGTGTAGACTACGCCAAAAACATTCAGTACTTC. It translates to CAWSVDYAKNIQYF.

This clone was detected once. The chain employs TRBV19 and TRBJ1-2, with TRBD1 matching over 8 bases. The junction had 11 bases not matched to a gene; V was cut back by 9 bases and J by 5 bases. The CDR3 sequence is 14 residues long. CDR1 and CDR2 (germline): LNHDA, SQIVND (reference sequence). In DNA, the CDR3 is TGTGCCAGGCCTACGACAGGGGAGGGGTATGGCTACACCTTC. Protein sequence: CARPTTGEGYGYTF.

The genes are TRBV7-9 and TRBJ2-7; maybe TRBD1 (5 bases). This CDR3 is 14 amino acids long. Trimming stripped 5 bases from V and 2 bases from J, with 13 bases between. Germline CDR1 SEHNR, CDR2 FQNEAQ (reference sequence). CDR3 loop: CASSTDLGPYEQYF. CDR3 bases: TGTGCCAGCAGCACCGATTTGGGGCCCTACGAGCAGTACTTC. Supplemented by reference TRBV7-9 and TRBJ2-7, the full variable domain reads DTGVSQNPRHKITKRGQNVTFRCDPISEHNRLYWYRQTLGQGPEFLTYFQNEAQLEKSRLLSDRFSAERPKGSFSTLEIQRTEQGDSAMYLCASSTDLGPYEQYFGPGTRLTVT.

The V call is TRBV7-2, the J call TRBJ2-3; 7 positions match TRBD2. This CDR3 is 17 amino acids long. Trimming cost V 4 bases and J 0 bases; bases outside gene matches: 10. Germline values: CDR1 SGHTA, CDR2 FQGNSA. CDR3: CASSWGGVKASTDTQYF. The CDR3 DNA follows: TGTGCCAGCAGCTGGGGGGGGGTAAAAGCTAGCACAGATACGCAGTATTTT.

This chain links TRBV6-1 with TRBJ1-2, with 9 bases lining up with TRBD1. Germline V gene data show CDR1 as MNHNS and CDR2 as SASEGT. This CDR3 region has 18 residues. V lost 4 bases, J lost 3 bases, and 15 bases stayed unmatched. The CDR3 DNA follows: TGTGCCAGCAGTGGGATCCGGGACAGGGCTTTTATCGACTATGGCTACACCTTC. Residues: CASSGIRDRAFIDYGYTF.

V is TRBV19 and J is TRBJ1-5, with no clear D. CDR3 size: 12 residues. Germline CDR1 reads LNHDA; CDR2 reads SQIVND (reference sequence). The germline V and J ends were trimmed by 1 base and 6 bases, with 4 bases remaining between them. CDR3 residues: CASSIGGQPQHF. The DNA for the CDR3 is TGTGCCAGTAGTATAGGAGGTCAGCCCCAGCATTTT.

The J gene is TRBJ2-1, the V gene TRBV4-2, with 14 bases lining up with TRBD2. V trimming: 1 base; J trimming: 4 bases; junction bases outside the gene matches: 3. The CDR3 runs to 17 residues. CDR1 is LGHNA, CDR2 YNFKEQ, per germline. Here the CDR3 DNA reads TGTGCCAGCAGCCAAGGGGGACTAGCGGGGGCTTACAATGAGCAGTTCTTC. It specifies CASSQGGLAGAYNEQFF.

This chain joins TRBV27 and TRBJ1-6, with a tentative D call TRBD1 (6 bases). CDR1 is MNHEY, CDR2 SMNVEV, per germline (reference sequence). There are 16 residues in the CDR3. With 5 bases removed from V and 0 bases from J, the gap between germline ends came to 11 bases. As DNA, the CDR3 is TGTGCCAGCAGTCCGACAGGATACTCCTATAATTCACCCCTCCACTTT. It codes for CASSPTGYSYNSPLHF.

Comments on this clone: A junction end diverges from the germline sequence, so it may reflect a read error. The rearrangement links TRBV6-2 or TRBV6-3 to TRBJ1-4, with D perhaps TRBD1 (6 bases). Germline V lookup: CDR1 MNHEY, CDR2 SVGEGT. The CDR3 extends over 10 amino acids. CDR3 loop: CASSSGGRGF. Here the CDR3 DNA reads TGTGCCAGCAGTTCGGGCGGCAGGGGTTTT.

This sequence joins TRBV19 and TRBJ1-1, with 7 bases identical to TRBD1. The V gene end was trimmed by 4 bases and the J gene end by 4 bases; junction bases not matched to a gene: 6. From germline, CDR1 is LNHDA and CDR2 SQIVND (reference sequence). The CDR3 covers 14 residues. The CDR3: CASSKRQGGTEAFF. Here the CDR3 DNA reads TGTGCCAGTAGTAAGCGACAGGGAGGCACTGAAGCTTTCTTT.

This rearrangement joins TRBV5-1 to TRBJ2-3, with TRBD1 matching 7 bases. The CDR3 has 14 amino acids. V gave up 0 bases and J gave up 6 bases; unmatched junction bases: 4. Germline CDR1 and CDR2: SGHRS and YFSETQ. The CDR3 loop reads CASSLDSTGDTQYF. CDR3 sequence (DNA): TGCGCCAGCAGCTTGGACTCGACAGGGGATACGCAGTATTTT.

The chain joins TRBV5-6 to TRBJ2-7; D uncertain. The CDR3 extends over 11 amino acids. Per the germline V gene, CDR1 is SGHDT and CDR2 is YYEEEE. V lost 0 bases and J 4 bases, leaving 2 bases between the germline ends. DNA of the CDR3: TGTGCCAGCAGCTTGGCTTACGAGCAGTACTTC. This codes for CASSLAYEQYF.